The 11 T cell receptor beta chains listed next were all sequenced from one sample in a study of naive and memory T cell subsets (dated 2017 in TCRdb). The library was obtained by UMI-ligation and nested PCR. Sequencing took place on an Illumina MiSeq. The beta constant-region primer was an equimolar mix of two oligonucleotides covering both TRBC1 and TRBC2. TCRdb cleaned the public reads at Q25 with fastp, built clones with MiXCR and kept in-frame beta chains. All rows with the same CDR3 protein become a single entry with the most common DNA and genes. This sample lists about 85,000 distinct CDR3 sequences; around 13% were detected once. Together, the top ten hold around 0.9% of the sample. Input material: central memory CD4+ T cells from blood. Reading the label with the study, this specimen's cell subset or site is: central memory, CD45RA- CD27+. The source of these receptors is a human donor in good health.

This clonotype was recorded at least ten times. V and J are TRBV3-1 and TRBJ2-6, with 8 bases fitting TRBD1. This CDR3 has 18 amino acids. Per the germline V gene, CDR1 is LGHDT and CDR2 is YNNKEL (reference sequence). V was clipped by 4 bases and J by 0 bases; unmatched bases: 8. CDR3 DNA sequence: TGTGCCAGCAGCCCTGGGGTTGGACAGGGCTCTGGGGCCAACGTCCTGACTTTC. This encodes CASSPGVGQGSGANVLTF.

This clonotype came up many times. The chain has TRBV3-1 and TRBJ2-7, with D unresolved. Between the trimmed V and J ends, which lost 3 bases and 7 bases, there was a span of 13 bases. CDR1 and CDR2 from the germline V gene are LGHDT and YNNKEL (reference sequence). The CDR3 has 13 residues. The CDR3 is CASSQMTQNEQYF. The CDR3, as DNA: TGTGCCAGCAGCCAGATGACGCAGAATGAGCAGTACTTC.

This clonotype was counted a few times. This chain uses TRBV2 with TRBJ2-3; TRBD1 matches 7 bases. The CDR3 runs to 13 residues. Germline V lookup: CDR1 SNHLY, CDR2 FYNNEI. V lost 10 bases to trimming and J lost 2 bases; unmatched junction nucleotides: 6. CDR3 sequence: CAIRDSYTDTQYF. The DNA for the CDR3 is TGTGCCATACGGGACAGCTACACAGATACGCAGTATTTT.

This clonotype appeared a few times. This sequence joins TRBV4-2 and TRBJ1-5; TRBD1 agrees at 9 bases. Germline lookup yields CDR1 LGHNA and CDR2 YNFKEQ. The V gene end was trimmed by 2 bases and the J gene end by 1 base; junction bases not matched to a gene: 6. The CDR3 extends over 17 amino acids. The CDR3 DNA is TGTGCCAGCAGCCAACCTGGGACAGGGATAAGCAATCAGCCCCAGCATTTT. Translating it yields CASSQPGTGISNQPQHF.

This clonotype has ten or more counts. The V call is TRBV20-1, the J call TRBJ2-2; D is ambiguous. V was trimmed by 5 bases and J by 4 bases, leaving 14 bases between them. The CDR3 has 14 residues. Per the germline V gene, CDR1 is DFQATT and CDR2 is SNEGSKA (reference sequence). In DNA form, the CDR3 reads TGCAGTGCTCCTTTCCCCATCGGCACCGGGGAGCTGTTTTTT. Encoded protein: CSAPFPIGTGELFF.

This clonotype has ten or more counts. The CDR3 DNA is TGTGCCAGCAGCTTACGGACCGACTACGAGCAGTACTTC. Encoded protein: CASSLRTDYEQYF. The V call is TRBV7-2, the J call TRBJ2-7; D is unclear. The germline CDR1 and CDR2 sequences are SGHTA and FQGNSA. The CDR3 is made up of 13 amino acids. V lost 2 bases, J lost 3 bases, and 8 bases lay in between.

CDR3 in DNA: TGTGCCAGCAGCTCCCTAGGGAGGTCGGCTTATGGCTACACCTTC. Residues: CASSSLGRSAYGYTF. J is TRBJ1-2 and V is TRBV7-9; D gene uncertain. The germline V gene has CDR1 SEHNR and CDR2 FQNEAQ (reference sequence). V lost 4 bases, J lost 5 bases, and 17 bases lay in between. There are 15 residues in the CDR3.

This chain connects TRBV10-3 to TRBJ2-1, with unresolved D. The length of the CDR3 is 14 residues. V was trimmed by 0 bases and J by 7 bases, leaving 10 bases between them. The germline V gene encodes CDR1 ENHRY and CDR2 SYGVKD. CDR3 region: CAISESTNGNEQFF. The CDR3 coding sequence is TGTGCCATCAGTGAGTCGACAAATGGGAATGAGCAGTTCTTC.

This clonotype has a handful of counts. The chain combines TRBV5-1 with TRBJ2-7; 9 positions agree with TRBD2. Germline-derived CDR1 and CDR2 are SGHRS and YFSETQ. The CDR3 length is 15 residues. The V gene end was trimmed by 5 bases and the J gene end by 6 bases; junction bases not matched to a gene: 12. The CDR3 DNA follows: TGCGCCAGCAGACAGCGGGCGGGGGGGGTCAGCGAGCAGTACTTC. Amino acid sequence: CASRQRAGGVSEQYF.

This clonotype was observed a handful of times. This sequence joins TRBV5-1 and TRBJ2-3; 9 positions match TRBD1. The CDR3 spans 13 residues. The V and J ends lost 5 bases and 5 bases, in that order; junction bases with no gene match: 3. CDR1 SGHRS and CDR2 YFSETQ come from the germline V gene. The CDR3 sequence: CASSRTGVDTQYF. The CDR3 DNA follows: TGCGCCAGCAGTCGGACAGGGGTAGATACGCAGTATTTT.

The V call is TRBV6-5, the J call TRBJ2-7; either TRBD1 or TRBD2 may fit D (6 bases each). This CDR3 spans 16 amino acids. With 5 bases removed from V and 0 bases from J, the gap between germline ends came to 17 bases. Germline CDR1 is MNHEY and CDR2 is SVGAGI. The CDR3 loop reads CASSPRRGSLSYEQYF. The CDR3, as DNA: TGTGCCAGCAGTCCCCGGAGGGGGTCGCTCTCCTACGAGCAGTACTTC.